The rows below give T cell receptor beta chains drawn from one sample of a study of cytomegalovirus exposure and HLA in healthy donors. Libraries were prepared by immunoSEQ multiplex PCR; TCRdb keeps only in-frame clonotypes and omits some of them. This table holds about 160,000 clones, 80% to 90% found once. Sequencing was done on a sample of PBMCs. The receptors shown here come from a woman between 18 and 29 years old in good health and CMV-seronegative. The CDR3 runs from the conserved cysteine through the conserved F or W. A D gene is named only where the DNA matches it firmly. The size field is filled for only some rows; it gives once, few, many or a size class.

V gene: TRBV27; D gene: -; J gene: TRBJ2-3; clone size: -; CDR3 protein: CASSLSSGIPDTQYF; CDR3 DNA: TGTGCCAGCAGTTTATCGTCCGGTATACCAGATACGCAGTATTTT
V gene: TRBV6-5; D gene: TRBD2; J gene: TRBJ2-3; clone size: -; CDR3 protein: CASSSRGTSGTDTQYF; CDR3 DNA: TGTGCCAGCAGTTCCCGAGGGACTAGCGGGACGGATACGCAGTATTTT
V gene: TRBV29-1; D gene: TRBD2; J gene: TRBJ2-7; clone size: -; CDR3 protein: CSVSGDPGLAGSYEQYF; CDR3 DNA: TGCAGCGTCTCAGGAGACCCGGGACTAGCGGGCTCCTACGAGCAGTACTTC
V gene: TRBV7-3; D gene: TRBD1; J gene: TRBJ2-1; clone size: -; CDR3 protein: CASSLLGTGIYNEQFF; CDR3 DNA: TGTGCCAGCAGCTTATTAGGGACAGGGATCTACAATGAGCAGTTCTTC
V gene: TRBV28; D gene: TRBD1; J gene: TRBJ2-7; clone size: -; CDR3 protein: CASNLYRDRDYEQYF; CDR3 DNA: TGTGCCAGCAATCTCTACCGGGACAGGGACTACGAGCAGTACTTC
V gene: TRBV11-3; D gene: TRBD2; J gene: TRBJ2-1; clone size: -; CDR3 protein: CASSPKIAGEQFF; CDR3 DNA: TGTGCCAGCAGCCCGAAGATAGCGGGAGAGCAGTTCTTC
V gene: TRBV14; D gene: -; J gene: TRBJ2-4; clone size: -; CDR3 protein: CASRQNRGKELAKNIQYF; CDR3 DNA: TGTGCCAGCAGACAGAATCGGGGGAAGGAACTAGCCAAAAACATTCAGTACTTC
V gene: TRBV19; D gene: -; J gene: TRBJ1-2; clone size: -; CDR3 protein: CASSMEGSLNYGYTF; CDR3 DNA: TGTGCCAGTAGTATGGAGGGATCTCTTAACTATGGCTACACCTTC
V gene: TRBV27; D gene: -; J gene: TRBJ2-3; clone size: -; CDR3 protein: CASSLSGSADTQYF; CDR3 DNA: TGTGCCAGCAGTTTATCAGGAAGCGCAGATACGCAGTATTTT
V gene: TRBV7-3; D gene: -; J gene: TRBJ2-3; clone size: -; CDR3 protein: CASSLGGGGTDTQYF; CDR3 DNA: TGTGCCAGCAGCCTGGGAGGGGGGGGCACAGATACGCAGTATTTT
V gene: TRBV6-5; D gene: -; J gene: TRBJ2-7; clone size: -; CDR3 protein: CASSYKQGYEQYF; CDR3 DNA: TGTGCCAGCAGTTACAAACAGGGCTACGAGCAGTACTTC
V gene: TRBV27; D gene: TRBD2; J gene: TRBJ2-1; clone size: -; CDR3 protein: CASSPNPLGRKRNNEQFF; CDR3 DNA: TGTGCCAGCAGTCCGAATCCCCTCGGGAGGAAACGGAACAATGAGCAGTTCTTC
V gene: TRBV18; D gene: -; J gene: TRBJ2-2; clone size: -; CDR3 protein: CASAPALAATGELFF; CDR3 DNA: TGTGCCAGCGCCCCCGCATTAGCGGCTACCGGGGAGCTGTTTTTT
V gene: TRBV5-4; D gene: TRBD2; J gene: TRBJ2-1; clone size: -; CDR3 protein: CATTSGGNEQFF; CDR3 DNA: TGTGCCACCACCTCGGGGGGCAATGAGCAGTTCTTC
V gene: TRBV27; D gene: -; J gene: TRBJ2-7; clone size: once; CDR3 protein: CASSSAYYEQYF; CDR3 DNA: TGTGCCAGCAGTTCCGCCTATTACGAGCAGTACTTC
V gene: TRBV5-1; D gene: TRBD2; J gene: TRBJ2-2; clone size: -; CDR3 protein: CASSLGRGYRLAGVTGELFF; CDR3 DNA: TGCGCCAGCAGCCTCGGTCGGGGGTATCGGCTAGCGGGAGTCACCGGGGAGCTGTTTTTT
V gene: TRBV7-2; D gene: -; J gene: TRBJ2-1; clone size: -; CDR3 protein: CASGSPYNEQFF; CDR3 DNA: TGTGCCAGCGGGAGCCCTTACAATGAGCAGTTCTTC